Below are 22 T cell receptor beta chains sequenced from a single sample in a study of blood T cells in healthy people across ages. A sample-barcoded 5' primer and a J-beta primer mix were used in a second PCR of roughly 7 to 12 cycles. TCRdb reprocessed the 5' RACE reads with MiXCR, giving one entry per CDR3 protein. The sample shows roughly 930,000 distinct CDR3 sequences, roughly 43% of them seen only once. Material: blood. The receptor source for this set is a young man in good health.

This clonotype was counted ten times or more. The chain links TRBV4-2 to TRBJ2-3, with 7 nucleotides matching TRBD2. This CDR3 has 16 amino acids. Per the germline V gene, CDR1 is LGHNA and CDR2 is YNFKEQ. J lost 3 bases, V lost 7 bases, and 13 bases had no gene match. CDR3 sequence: CASTADGTKRTDTQYF. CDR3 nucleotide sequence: TGTGCCAGCACCGCTGACGGGACTAAAAGGACAGATACGCAGTATTTT.

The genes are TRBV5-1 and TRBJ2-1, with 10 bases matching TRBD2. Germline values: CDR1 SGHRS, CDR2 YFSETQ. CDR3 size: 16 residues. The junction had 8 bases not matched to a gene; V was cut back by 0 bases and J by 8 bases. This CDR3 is CASSLARSGGADEQFF. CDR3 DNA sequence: TGCGCCAGCAGCTTGGCCCGAAGCGGGGGGGCCGATGAGCAGTTCTTC. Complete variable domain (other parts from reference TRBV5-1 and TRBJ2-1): KAGVTQTPRYLIKTRGQQVTLSCSPISGHRSVSWYQQTPGQGLQFLFEYFSETQRNKGNFPGRFSGRQFSNSRSEMNVSTLELGDSALYLCASSLARSGGADEQFFGPGTRLTVL.

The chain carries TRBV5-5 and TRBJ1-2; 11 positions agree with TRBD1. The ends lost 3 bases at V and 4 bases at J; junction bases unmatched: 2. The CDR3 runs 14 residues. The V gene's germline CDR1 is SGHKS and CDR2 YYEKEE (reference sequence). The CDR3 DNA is TGTGCCAGCAGCTCGGACAGGGGGCCCTATGGCTACACCTTC. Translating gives CASSSDRGPYGYTF.

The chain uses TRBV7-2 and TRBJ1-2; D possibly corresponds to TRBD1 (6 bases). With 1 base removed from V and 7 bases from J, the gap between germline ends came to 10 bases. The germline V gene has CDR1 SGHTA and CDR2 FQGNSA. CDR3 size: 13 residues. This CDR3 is CASSLDRVLGYTF. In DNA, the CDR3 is TGTGCCAGCAGCTTAGACAGGGTACTTGGCTACACCTTC.

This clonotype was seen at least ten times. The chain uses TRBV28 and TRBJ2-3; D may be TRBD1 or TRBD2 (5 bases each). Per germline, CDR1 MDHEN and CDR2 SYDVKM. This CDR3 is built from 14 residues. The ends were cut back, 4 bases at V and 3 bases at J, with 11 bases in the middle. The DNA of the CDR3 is TGTGCCAGCAGTTCAGGGACCGTAACAGATACGCAGTATTTT. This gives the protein CASSSGTVTDTQYF.

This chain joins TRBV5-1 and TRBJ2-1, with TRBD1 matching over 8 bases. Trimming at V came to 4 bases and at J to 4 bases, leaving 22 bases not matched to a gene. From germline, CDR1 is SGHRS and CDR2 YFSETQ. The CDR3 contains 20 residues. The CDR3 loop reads CASSHARGTGLTRDYNEQFF. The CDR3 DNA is TGCGCCAGCAGCCATGCCCGCGGGACAGGCCTTACAAGAGATTACAATGAGCAGTTCTTC.

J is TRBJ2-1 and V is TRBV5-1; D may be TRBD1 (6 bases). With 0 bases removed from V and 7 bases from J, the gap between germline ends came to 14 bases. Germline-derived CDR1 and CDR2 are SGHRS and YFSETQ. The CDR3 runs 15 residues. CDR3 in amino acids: CASSLGSGVLNEQFF. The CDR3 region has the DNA TGCGCCAGCAGCTTGGGGTCAGGGGTTTTAAATGAGCAGTTCTTC.

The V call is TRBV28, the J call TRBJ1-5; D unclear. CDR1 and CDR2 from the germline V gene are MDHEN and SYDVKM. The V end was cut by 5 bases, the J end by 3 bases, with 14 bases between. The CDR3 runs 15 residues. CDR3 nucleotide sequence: TGTGCCAGCAGTCCCGACCGGGTTTTCAATCAGCCCCAGCATTTT. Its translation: CASSPDRVFNQPQHF.

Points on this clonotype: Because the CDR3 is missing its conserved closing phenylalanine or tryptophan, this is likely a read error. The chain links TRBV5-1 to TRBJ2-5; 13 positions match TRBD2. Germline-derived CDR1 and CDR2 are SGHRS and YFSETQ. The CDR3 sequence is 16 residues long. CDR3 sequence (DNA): TGCGCTAGCAGCAGCAGGACTAGCGGGGGACAAGAGACCCAGTACTTA. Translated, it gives CASSSRTSGGQETQYL.

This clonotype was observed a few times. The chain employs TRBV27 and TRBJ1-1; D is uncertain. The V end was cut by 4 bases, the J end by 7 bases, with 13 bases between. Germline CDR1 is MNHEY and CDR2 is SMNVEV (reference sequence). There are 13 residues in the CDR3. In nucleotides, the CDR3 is TGTGCCAGCAGTTCCCTTGGACGGCGTGAAGCTTTCTTT. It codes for CASSSLGRREAFF.

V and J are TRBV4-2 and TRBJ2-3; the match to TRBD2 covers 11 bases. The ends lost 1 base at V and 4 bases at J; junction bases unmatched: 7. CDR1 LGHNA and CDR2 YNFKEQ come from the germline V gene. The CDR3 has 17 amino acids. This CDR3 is CASSQAPLAGVADTQYF. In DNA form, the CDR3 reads TGTGCCAGCAGCCAAGCCCCACTAGCGGGGGTGGCAGATACGCAGTATTTT.

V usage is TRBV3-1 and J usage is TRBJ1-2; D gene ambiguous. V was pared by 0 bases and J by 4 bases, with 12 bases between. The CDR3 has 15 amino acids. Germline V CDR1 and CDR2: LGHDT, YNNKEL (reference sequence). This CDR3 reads CASSQDCEDLYGYTF. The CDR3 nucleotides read TGTGCCAGCAGCCAAGACTGTGAAGACCTCTATGGCTACACCTTC.

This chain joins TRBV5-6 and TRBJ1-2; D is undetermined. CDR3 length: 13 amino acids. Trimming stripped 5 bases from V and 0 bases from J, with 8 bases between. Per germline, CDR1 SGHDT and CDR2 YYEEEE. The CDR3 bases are TGTGCCAGCAGTTTGCCGGCTAACTATGGCTACACCTTC. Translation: CASSLPANYGYTF.

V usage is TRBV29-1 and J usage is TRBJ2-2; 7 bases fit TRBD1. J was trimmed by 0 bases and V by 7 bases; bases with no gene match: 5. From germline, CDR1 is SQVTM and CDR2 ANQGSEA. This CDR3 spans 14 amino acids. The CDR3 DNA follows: TGCAGCGGGAGACAGGGCTCGAACACCGGGGAGCTGTTTTTT. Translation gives CSGRQGSNTGELFF.

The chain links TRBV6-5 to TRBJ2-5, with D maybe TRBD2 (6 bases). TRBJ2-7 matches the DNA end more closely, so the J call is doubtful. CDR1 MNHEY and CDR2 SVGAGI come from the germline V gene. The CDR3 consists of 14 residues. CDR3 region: CASSALLAAYEQYF. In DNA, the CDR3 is TGTGCCAGCAGTGCCCTACTAGCAGCCTACGAGCAGTACTTC.

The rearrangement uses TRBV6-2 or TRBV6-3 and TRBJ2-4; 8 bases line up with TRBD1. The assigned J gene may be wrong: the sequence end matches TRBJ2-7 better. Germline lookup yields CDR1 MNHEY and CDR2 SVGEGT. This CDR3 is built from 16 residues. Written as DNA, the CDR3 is TGTGCCAGCAGCCATCCCAGACAGGGGTTTAACTACGAGCAGTACTTC. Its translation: CASSHPRQGFNYEQYF.

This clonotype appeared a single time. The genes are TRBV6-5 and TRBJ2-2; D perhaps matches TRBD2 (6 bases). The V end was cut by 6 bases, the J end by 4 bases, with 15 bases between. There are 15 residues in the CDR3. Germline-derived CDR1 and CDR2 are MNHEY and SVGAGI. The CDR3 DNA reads TGTGCCAGCAGCCCACTAGCTCCGGGCACCGGGGAGCTGTTTTTT. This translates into CASSPLAPGTGELFF.

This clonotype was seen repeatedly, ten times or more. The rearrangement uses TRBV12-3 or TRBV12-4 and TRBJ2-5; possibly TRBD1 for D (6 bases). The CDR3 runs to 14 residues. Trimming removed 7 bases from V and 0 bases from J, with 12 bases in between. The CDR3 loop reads CASTLGTHQETQYF. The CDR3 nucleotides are TGTGCCAGCACTCTGGGGACACACCAAGAGACCCAGTACTTC.

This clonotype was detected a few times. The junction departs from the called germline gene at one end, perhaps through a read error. In nucleotides, the CDR3 is TGTGCTAGCAGCCCCTCTTACGAGATGGGCGACGAGCAGTACTTC. Protein: CASSPSYEMGDEQYF. The rearrangement joins TRBV7-7 to TRBJ2-7; D gene ambiguous. Germline V CDR1 and CDR2: SSHAT, FNYEAQ (reference sequence). CDR3 length: 15 amino acids.

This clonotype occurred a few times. CDR3 sequence: CASQRDSEIDFYGYTF. CDR3 sequence (DNA): TGTGCCAGCCAAAGGGACAGCGAGATAGATTTCTATGGCTACACCTTC. The chain recombines TRBV2 with TRBJ1-2; TRBD1 agrees at 7 bases. This CDR3 contains 16 residues. CDR1 is SNHLY and CDR2 is FYNNEI in the germline V gene. Trimming took 8 bases from V and 4 from J; bases not matched to a gene: 16.

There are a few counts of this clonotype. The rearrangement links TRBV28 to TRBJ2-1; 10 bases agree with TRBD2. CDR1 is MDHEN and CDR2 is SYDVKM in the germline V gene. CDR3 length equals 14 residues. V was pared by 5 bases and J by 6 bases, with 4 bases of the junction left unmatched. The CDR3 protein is CASSSGGAGNEQFF. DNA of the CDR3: TGTGCCAGCAGTAGCGGGGGGGCCGGCAATGAGCAGTTCTTC. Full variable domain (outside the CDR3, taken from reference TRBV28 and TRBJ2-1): DVKVTQSSRYLVKRTGEKVFLECVQDMDHENMFWYRQDPGLGLRLIYFSYDVKMKEKGDIPEGYSVSREKKERFSLILESASTNQTSMYLCASSSGGAGNEQFFGPGTRLTVL.

CDR3 coding DNA: TGCAGCGTTGGGGGTAACTATGGCTACACCTTC. Encoded protein: CSVGGNYGYTF. This rearrangement joins TRBV29-1 to TRBJ1-2; no clear D gene. CDR1 SQVTM and CDR2 ANQGSEA come from the germline V gene. CDR3 length equals 11 residues. V lost 4 bases and J lost 1, with 4 bases in between.